The 32 T cell receptor beta chains below were found in one sample sequenced in a study of cytomegalovirus exposure and HLA in healthy donors. Primers included in the PCR were 60 Vbeta and 13 Jbeta primers. The method was immunoSEQ multiplex PCR; TCRdb's version includes in-frame clones alone and lacks a portion of them. This sample has roughly 110,000 clones; around 85% occur once, and the top ten carry around 2%. The material sequenced was PBMCs. The receptors here all came from a man aged 30 to 39 in good health and CMV-seronegative.

The table lists this clone with a few counts. This rearrangement joins TRBV19 to TRBJ2-7, with 7 positions matching TRBD1. The V gene's germline CDR1 is LNHDA and CDR2 SQIVND (reference sequence). The CDR3 sequence is 14 residues long. Unmatched junction bases numbered 4, after V lost 5 bases and J lost 0 bases. CDR3: CASSVAGGSYEQYF. In DNA, the CDR3 is TGTGCCAGTAGTGTAGCAGGGGGCTCCTACGAGCAGTACTTC.

This clone was seen only a few times. The rearrangement links TRBV30 to TRBJ2-3, with 9 bases identical to TRBD2. V lost 8 bases, J lost 8 bases, and 17 bases stayed unmatched. The CDR3 extends over 15 amino acids. The germline CDR1 and CDR2 sequences are GTSNPN and SVGIG (reference sequence). CDR3 amino acids: CASRHGTSKFGTQYF. The DNA for the CDR3 is TGTGCCAGCCGCCACGGGACTAGCAAATTTGGTACGCAGTATTTT.

This clone was observed once. J is TRBJ2-3 and V is TRBV29-1; 12 bases map to TRBD1. The CDR3 is made up of 17 amino acids. Per the germline V gene, CDR1 is SQVTM and CDR2 is ANQGSEA. Unmatched junction bases numbered 10, after V lost 4 bases and J lost 2 bases. The CDR3 loop is CSVVPGQGARNTDTQYF. The CDR3 nucleotides read TGCAGCGTTGTCCCGGGACAGGGGGCGCGGAACACAGATACGCAGTATTTT.

The rearrangement uses TRBV6-5 and TRBJ2-5; maybe TRBD2 (5 bases). This CDR3 contains 13 residues. V was shortened by 7 bases and J by 5 bases, with 14 bases between the two germline ends. Per germline, CDR1 MNHEY and CDR2 SVGAGI. The CDR3 nucleotides read TGTGCCAGCAATCCGGACTTGGGGGAGACCCAGTACTTC. Its protein product is CASNPDLGETQYF.

The V gene is TRBV5-4, the J gene TRBJ1-1, with TRBD1 identical over 7 bases. Trimming at V came to 4 bases and at J to 2 bases, leaving 11 bases not matched to a gene. The CDR3 sequence is 16 residues long. The V gene's germline CDR1 is SGHNT and CDR2 YYREEE (reference sequence). This chain's CDR3 is CASSVIPGQRNTEAFF. Here the CDR3 DNA reads TGTGCCAGCAGCGTGATCCCGGGACAGAGAAACACTGAAGCTTTCTTT.

The chain recombines TRBV6-1 with TRBJ2-1; TRBD1 matches 9 bases. In germline, CDR1 is MNHNS, CDR2 SASEGT. The J segment lost 5 bases and the V segment lost 6 bases, leaving 8 bases of the junction unmatched. The CDR3 runs 15 residues. In DNA form, the CDR3 reads TGTGCCAGCAGCGCCGGGGACAGGGTCCACAATGAGCAGTTCTTC. Residues: CASSAGDRVHNEQFF.

The chain employs TRBV4-1 and TRBJ2-3; 16 bases line up with TRBD2. Germline-derived CDR1 and CDR2 are MGHRA and YSYEKL. The V gene end was trimmed by 1 base and the J gene end by 3 bases; junction bases not matched to a gene: 7. This CDR3 contains 19 residues. The CDR3 region is CASSQVGTSGGGRTDTQYF. The CDR3 bases are TGCGCCAGCAGCCAAGTCGGGACTAGCGGGGGGGGCAGAACAGATACGCAGTATTTT.

The chain recombines TRBV27 with TRBJ2-7; TRBD1 matches at 7 bases. In germline, CDR1 is MNHEY, CDR2 SMNVEV (reference sequence). The ends lost 5 bases at V and 6 bases at J; junction bases unmatched: 4. The CDR3 length is 12 residues. This chain's CDR3 is CASSPHRGEQYF. Here the CDR3 DNA reads TGTGCCAGCAGTCCCCACAGGGGCGAGCAGTACTTC.

The table lists this clone with a few counts. V usage is TRBV6-6 and J usage is TRBJ2-7; D perhaps matches TRBD2 (6 bases). Per the germline V gene, CDR1 is MNHNY and CDR2 is SVGAGI (reference sequence). This CDR3 comprises 13 residues. V was cut by 5 bases and J by 6 bases, with 14 bases left in between. For the CDR3, the DNA is TGTGCCAGCAGTCCGGGACTTCTATCCGAGCAGTACTTC. Protein: CASSPGLLSEQYF.

A few counts support this clone. The chain links TRBV18 to TRBJ1-3, with D uncertain. This CDR3 contains 12 residues. Trimming left V 3 bases short and J 8 bases short, with 8 bases between. CDR1 and CDR2 (germline): KGHSH, LQKENI. CDR3 in amino acids: CASSPAGDTIYF. For the CDR3, the DNA is TGTGCCAGCTCACCGGCCGGGGACACCATATATTTT.

The CDR3 protein is CASSQQGAVLYEQYF. The DNA for the CDR3 is TGTGCCAGCAGCCAACAGGGGGCCGTCCTTTACGAGCAGTACTTC. The chain recombines TRBV2 with TRBJ2-7, with 9 bases lining up with TRBD1. In germline, CDR1 is SNHLY, CDR2 FYNNEI. J gave up 4 bases and V 6 bases, and 10 bases lay outside the gene matches. This CDR3 is 15 amino acids long.

The V and J genes are TRBV6-5 and TRBJ2-7, with 7 bases identical to TRBD1. The CDR3 is 15 residues long. With V trimmed by 0 bases and J by 7 bases, 9 bases remained unmatched. Germline V CDR1 and CDR2: MNHEY, SVGAGI. Here the CDR3 reads CASSYSGTAKGEQYF. In DNA, the CDR3 is TGTGCCAGCAGTTACTCCGGGACAGCCAAGGGGGAGCAGTACTTC.

The chain combines TRBV27 with TRBJ1-2, with TRBD1 as a possible D gene (5 bases). The CDR3 has 13 residues. The germline gives CDR1 MNHEY, CDR2 SMNVEV (reference sequence). The ends were cut back, 3 bases at V and 3 bases at J, with 8 bases in the middle. CDR3 residues: CASSLQGDYGYTF. The CDR3, as DNA: TGTGCCAGCAGTTTGCAGGGCGACTATGGCTACACCTTC.

In its sample, this clone was seen once. The chain joins TRBV28 to TRBJ2-7; D may be TRBD2 (7 bases). V was shortened by 6 bases and J by 5 bases, with 11 bases between the two germline ends. Per the germline V gene, CDR1 is MDHEN and CDR2 is SYDVKM. The CDR3 loop spans 12 amino acids. The CDR3, as DNA: TGTGCCAGCAGGGGGGGGGCGCACGAGCAGTACTTC. Its translation: CASRGGAHEQYF. Using reference TRBV28 and TRBJ2-7 for the parts outside the CDR3, the full variable domain is DVKVTQSSRYLVKRTGEKVFLECVQDMDHENMFWYRQDPGLGLRLIYFSYDVKMKEKGDIPEGYSVSREKKERFSLILESASTNQTSMYLCASRGGAHEQYFGPGTRLTVT.

This sequence joins TRBV7-9 and TRBJ2-5; D is possibly TRBD2 (6 bases). With 5 bases removed from V and 2 bases from J, the gap between germline ends came to 15 bases. Germline values: CDR1 SEHNR, CDR2 FQNEAQ (reference sequence). The CDR3 covers 15 residues. The CDR3 DNA reads TGTGCCAGCAGCCTGGGGGGACGGGGACAAGAGACCCAGTACTTC. Translation gives CASSLGGRGQETQYF.

The rearrangement links TRBV6-5 to TRBJ1-2, with D uncertain. This CDR3 comprises 14 residues. From germline, CDR1 is MNHEY and CDR2 SVGAGI. V was cut by 7 bases and J by 4 bases, with 16 bases left in between. DNA for the CDR3: TGTGCCAGCACCCGACCCCAACGGGGCTATGGCTACACCTTC. Its protein is CASTRPQRGYGYTF.

In its sample, this clone was seen once. The chain is built from TRBV7-2 and TRBJ1-5, with 7 bases lining up with TRBD1. Germline values: CDR1 SGHTA, CDR2 FQGNSA. V shed 3 bases, J shed 2 bases, and the junction held 10 bases outside the gene matches. The CDR3 extends over 17 amino acids. In DNA form, the CDR3 reads TGTGCCAGCAGCTTTCCCCGAGGGGGCCCGGGCAATCAGCCCCAGCATTTT. Amino acid sequence: CASSFPRGGPGNQPQHF.

The rearrangement uses TRBV5-1 and TRBJ2-5; D possibly corresponds to TRBD1 (6 bases). The germline gives CDR1 SGHRS, CDR2 YFSETQ. V gave up 3 bases and J gave up 7 bases, with 16 bases separating them. The CDR3 contains 14 residues. CDR3 DNA: TGCGCCAGCAGCTCTACCAGGGGACGCCGGACCCAGTACTTC. This encodes CASSSTRGRRTQYF.

The CDR3 spells CASSPWTSGSSGELFF. CDR3 nucleotides: TGTGCCAGCAGCCCCTGGACTAGCGGGAGTTCCGGGGAGCTGTTTTTT. V and J are TRBV5-4 and TRBJ2-2, with TRBD2 matching 13 bases. This CDR3 has 16 amino acids. Germline V gene sequence: CDR1 SGHNT, CDR2 YYREEE (reference sequence). J lost 6 bases, V lost 4 bases, and 6 bases had no gene match.

The rearrangement joins TRBV14 to TRBJ2-5; 9 nucleotides line up with TRBD1. Trimming at V came to 1 base and at J to 6 bases, leaving 6 bases not matched to a gene. This CDR3 has 15 residues. The V gene's germline CDR1 is SGHDN and CDR2 FVKESK. For the CDR3, the DNA is TGTGCCAGCAGCCAAGCTACAGGGGGCGGGAAGACCCAGTACTTC. Translated: CASSQATGGGKTQYF.

V usage is TRBV7-2 and J usage is TRBJ1-6, with a possible D match to TRBD1 (5 bases). The CDR3 contains 14 residues. CDR1 is SGHTA and CDR2 is FQGNSA in the germline V gene. The ends were cut back, 5 bases at V and 10 bases at J, with 15 bases in the middle. DNA for the CDR3: TGTGCCAGCAGCCCTCCCAGGGAGGGATCACCCCTCCACTTT. Translation: CASSPPREGSPLHF.

The sample holds many counts of this clone. J is TRBJ2-1 and V is TRBV6-4; a possible D gene is TRBD2 (6 bases). This CDR3 comprises 15 residues. Germline assignment: CDR1 MRHNA and CDR2 SNTAGT. Trimming took off 0 bases at V and 6 bases at J, with 12 bases between the two ends. CDR3 DNA: TGTGCCAGCAGTGACTCTGCGGGGTCATCCAATGAGCAGTTCTTC. This gives the protein CASSDSAGSSNEQFF.

V is TRBV28 and J is TRBJ1-2; 9 nucleotides agree with TRBD1. CDR1 and CDR2 from the germline V gene are MDHEN and SYDVKM. The CDR3 runs to 12 residues. Trimming at V came to 8 bases and at J to 8 bases, leaving 6 bases not matched to a gene. DNA of the CDR3: TGTGCCAGCCTAACAGGGGGCCGGGGCTACACCTTC. Its translation is CASLTGGRGYTF.

A few counts support this clone. The sample contains more than one DNA sequence encoding this CDR3. The chain is built from TRBV10-2 and TRBJ2-7; the D is unclear. V was shortened by 5 bases and J by 2 bases, with 10 bases between the two germline ends. The CDR3 has 13 residues. Germline-derived CDR1 and CDR2 are WSHSY and SAAADI. Written as DNA, the CDR3 is TGCGCCAGCAGTTCAGGATCCCCCTACGAGCAGTACTTC. This translates into CASSSGSPYEQYF.

The chain carries TRBV9 and TRBJ2-5; TRBD2 aligns across 7 bases. CDR3 length: 16 residues. Unmatched junction bases numbered 10, after V lost 1 base and J lost 4 bases. Germline assignment: CDR1 SGDLS and CDR2 YYNGEE. DNA for the CDR3: TGTGCCAGCAGCGTAACCGGGGCCACGGGGGGAGAGACCCAGTACTTC. This encodes CASSVTGATGGETQYF.

The rearrangement joins TRBV30 to TRBJ2-2; no reliable D call. Germline CDR1 GTSNPN, CDR2 SVGIG (reference sequence). This CDR3 contains 12 residues. V dropped 1 base and J dropped 3 bases, with 3 bases sitting between them. For the CDR3, the DNA is TGTGCCTGGAGTGCGGACACCGGGGAGCTGTTTTTT. Translation: CAWSADTGELFF.

J is TRBJ1-1 and V is TRBV28; 7 bases line up with TRBD1. V shed 7 bases, J shed 1 base, and the junction held 9 bases outside the gene matches. The CDR3 consists of 15 residues. The germline V gene has CDR1 MDHEN and CDR2 SYDVKM. CDR3 nucleotide sequence: TGTGCCAGCACCCTGACAGGGCCGGGGAACACTGAAGCTTTCTTT. Protein: CASTLTGPGNTEAFF.

The chain employs TRBV29-1 and TRBJ1-5; 8 nucleotides agree with TRBD1. From germline, CDR1 is SQVTM and CDR2 ANQGSEA. Trimming cost V 6 bases and J 6 bases; bases outside gene matches: 7. The CDR3 totals 13 residues. The CDR3 sequence: CSVAGQGGQPQHF. CDR3 coding DNA: TGCAGCGTAGCAGGACAGGGTGGTCAGCCCCAGCATTTT.

The rearrangement uses TRBV6-1 and TRBJ1-5; 9 nucleotides line up with TRBD1. V lost 6 bases to trimming and J lost 0 bases; unmatched junction nucleotides: 3. Per the germline V gene, CDR1 is MNHNS and CDR2 is SASEGT. The CDR3 runs to 15 residues. CDR3 protein: CASSWDRVSNQPQHF. The CDR3 DNA reads as TGTGCCAGCAGCTGGGACAGGGTTAGCAATCAGCCCCAGCATTTT.

The rearrangement joins TRBV29-1 to TRBJ1-3; tentative D call: TRBD1 (6 bases). V was clipped by 5 bases and J by 6 bases, with 17 bases between them. CDR3 length equals 14 residues. CDR1 and CDR2 (germline): SQVTM, ANQGSEA. The CDR3 DNA sequence: TGCAGCGTTCGGAACTTAGGGACACCAAACACCATATATTTT. Its protein product is CSVRNLGTPNTIYF.

The CDR3 bases are TGTGCCAGCACCCTGGTGGGACTAGCCACAGATACGCAGTATTTT. Translated: CASTLVGLATDTQYF. The V call is TRBV2, the J call TRBJ2-3; 9 bases line up with TRBD2. Germline V lookup: CDR1 SNHLY, CDR2 FYNNEI. This CDR3 contains 15 residues. V was pared by 7 bases and J by 2 bases, with 7 bases of the junction left unmatched. The entire variable domain, with the rest obtained from reference TRBV2 and TRBJ2-3, is as follows: EPEVTQTPSHQVTQMGQEVILRCVPISNHLYFYWYRQILGQKVEFLVSFYNNEISEKSEIFDDQFSVERPDGSNFTLKIRSTKLEDSAMYFCASTLVGLATDTQYFGPGTRLTVL.

As DNA, the CDR3 is TGTGCCAGCTCACGGGCGGGTGCGGATCAGCCCCAGCATTTT. Translating gives CASSRAGADQPQHF. This chain links TRBV18 with TRBJ1-5; D is ambiguous. The CDR3 covers 14 residues. Germline loops: CDR1 KGHSH, CDR2 LQKENI. The V gene lost 4 bases and the J gene lost 5 bases, with 12 bases spanning the gap.